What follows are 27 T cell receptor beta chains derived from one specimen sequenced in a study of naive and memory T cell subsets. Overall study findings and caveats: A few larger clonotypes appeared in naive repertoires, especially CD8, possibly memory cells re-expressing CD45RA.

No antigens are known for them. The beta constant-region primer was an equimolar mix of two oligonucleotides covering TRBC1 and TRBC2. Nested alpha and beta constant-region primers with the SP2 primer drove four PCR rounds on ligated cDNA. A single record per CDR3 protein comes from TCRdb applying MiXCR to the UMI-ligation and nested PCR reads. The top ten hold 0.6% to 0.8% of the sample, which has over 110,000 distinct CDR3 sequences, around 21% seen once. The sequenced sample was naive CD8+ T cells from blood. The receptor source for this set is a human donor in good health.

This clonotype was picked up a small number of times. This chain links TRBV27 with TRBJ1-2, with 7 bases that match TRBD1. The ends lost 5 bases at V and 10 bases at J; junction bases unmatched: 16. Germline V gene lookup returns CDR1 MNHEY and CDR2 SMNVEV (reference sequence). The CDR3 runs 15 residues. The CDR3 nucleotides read TGTGCCAGCAGTCACATCGGACAGGCTTGGCGGGACTACACCTTC. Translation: CASSHIGQAWRDYTF.

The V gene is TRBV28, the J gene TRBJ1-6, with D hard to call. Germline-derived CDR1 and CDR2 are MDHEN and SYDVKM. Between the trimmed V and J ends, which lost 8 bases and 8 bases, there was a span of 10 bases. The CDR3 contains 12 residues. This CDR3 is CASASPDSPLHF. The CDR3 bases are TGTGCCAGCGCCTCGCCAGATTCACCCCTCCACTTT.

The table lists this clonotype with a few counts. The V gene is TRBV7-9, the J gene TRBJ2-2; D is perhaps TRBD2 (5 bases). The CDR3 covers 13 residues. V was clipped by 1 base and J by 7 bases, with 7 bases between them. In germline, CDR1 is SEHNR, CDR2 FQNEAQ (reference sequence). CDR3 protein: CASSLDRGGELFF. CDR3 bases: TGTGCCAGCAGCTTAGATCGGGGCGGGGAGCTGTTTTTT.

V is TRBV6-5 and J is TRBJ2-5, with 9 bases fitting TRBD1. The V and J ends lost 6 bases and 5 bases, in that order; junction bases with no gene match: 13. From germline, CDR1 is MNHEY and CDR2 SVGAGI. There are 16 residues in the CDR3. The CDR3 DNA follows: TGTGCCAGCAGGAATCCGGGACAGGGTTTCGATGAGACCCAGTACTTC. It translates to CASRNPGQGFDETQYF.

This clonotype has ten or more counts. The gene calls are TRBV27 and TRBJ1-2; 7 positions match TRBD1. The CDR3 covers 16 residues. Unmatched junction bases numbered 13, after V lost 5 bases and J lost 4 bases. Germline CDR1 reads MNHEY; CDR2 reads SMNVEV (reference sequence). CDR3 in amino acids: CASSASGDSDFYGYTF. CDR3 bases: TGTGCCAGCAGTGCCTCGGGGGACAGCGATTTCTATGGCTACACCTTC.

CDR3 in DNA: TGTGCCAGCTCCTTTTTGTCGGACCGCAATCAGCCCCAGCATTTT. It specifies CASSFLSDRNQPQHF. The chain links TRBV6-2 or TRBV6-3 to TRBJ1-5; D gene uncertain. The CDR3 has 15 amino acids. Germline CDR1 reads MNHEY; CDR2 reads SVGEGT. The V and J ends lost 8 bases and 2 bases respectively, with 16 bases between them.

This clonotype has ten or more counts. The CDR3 region is CAISEPGVETQYF. CDR3 DNA: TGTGCCATCAGTGAGCCGGGGGTGGAGACCCAGTACTTC. The chain recombines TRBV10-3 with TRBJ2-5; maybe TRBD2 (6 bases). This CDR3 is 13 amino acids long. V lost 2 bases to trimming and J lost 5 bases, with 9 bases between them. Germline-derived CDR1 and CDR2 are ENHRY and SYGVKD.

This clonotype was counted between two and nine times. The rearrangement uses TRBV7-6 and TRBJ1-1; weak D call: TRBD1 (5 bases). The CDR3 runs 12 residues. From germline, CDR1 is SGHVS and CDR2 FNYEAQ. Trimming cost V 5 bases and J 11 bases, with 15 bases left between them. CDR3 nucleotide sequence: TGTGCCAGCAGCCCGTACGGGGGGATGGCTTTCTTT. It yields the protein CASSPYGGMAFF.

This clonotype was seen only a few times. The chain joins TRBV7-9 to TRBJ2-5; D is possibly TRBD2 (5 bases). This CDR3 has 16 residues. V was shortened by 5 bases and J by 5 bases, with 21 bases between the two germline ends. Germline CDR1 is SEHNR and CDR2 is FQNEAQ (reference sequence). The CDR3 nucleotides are TGTGCCAGCAGCGGAGAGGGCGGCCAAAGGTGGGAGACCCAGTACTTC. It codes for CASSGEGGQRWETQYF.

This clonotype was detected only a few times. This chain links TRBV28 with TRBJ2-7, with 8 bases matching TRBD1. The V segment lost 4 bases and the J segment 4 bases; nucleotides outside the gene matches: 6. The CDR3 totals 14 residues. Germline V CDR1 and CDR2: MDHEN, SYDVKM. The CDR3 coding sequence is TGTGCCAGCAGTTCCCCGGGACAGGAGTACGAGCAGTACTTC. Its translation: CASSSPGQEYEQYF.

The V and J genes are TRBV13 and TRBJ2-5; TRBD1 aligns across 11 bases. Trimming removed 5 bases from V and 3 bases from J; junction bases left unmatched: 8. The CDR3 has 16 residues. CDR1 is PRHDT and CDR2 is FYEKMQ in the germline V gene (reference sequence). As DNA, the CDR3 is TGTGCCAGCAGCCCCGGACAGGGGGCTACGAAAGAGACCCAGTACTTC. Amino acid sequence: CASSPGQGATKETQYF.

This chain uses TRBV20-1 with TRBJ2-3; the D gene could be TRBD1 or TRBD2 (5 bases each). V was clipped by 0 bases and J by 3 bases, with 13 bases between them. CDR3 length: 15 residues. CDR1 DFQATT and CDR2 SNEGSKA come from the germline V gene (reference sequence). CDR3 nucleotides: TGCAGTGCTAGAGACAGGGAGTCTTCAACAGATACGCAGTATTTT. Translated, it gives CSARDRESSTDTQYF.

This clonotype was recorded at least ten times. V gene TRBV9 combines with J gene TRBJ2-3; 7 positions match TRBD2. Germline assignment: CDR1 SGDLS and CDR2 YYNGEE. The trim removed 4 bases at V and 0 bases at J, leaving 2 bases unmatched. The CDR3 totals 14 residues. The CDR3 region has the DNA TGTGCCAGCAGCCTGGGGGGGAGCACAGATACGCAGTATTTT. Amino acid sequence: CASSLGGSTDTQYF.

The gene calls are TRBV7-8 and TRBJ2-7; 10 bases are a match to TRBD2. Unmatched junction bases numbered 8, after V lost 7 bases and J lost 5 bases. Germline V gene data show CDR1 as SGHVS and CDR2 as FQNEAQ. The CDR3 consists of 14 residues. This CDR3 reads CASNPGLARDEQYF. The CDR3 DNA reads TGTGCCAGCAATCCGGGACTAGCGCGGGACGAGCAGTACTTC.

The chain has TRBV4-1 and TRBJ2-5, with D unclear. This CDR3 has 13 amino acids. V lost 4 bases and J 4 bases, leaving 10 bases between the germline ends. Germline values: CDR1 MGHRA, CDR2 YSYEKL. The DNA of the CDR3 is TGCGCCAGCAGCCCTGACTGGGGAGAGACCCAGTACTTC. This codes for CASSPDWGETQYF.

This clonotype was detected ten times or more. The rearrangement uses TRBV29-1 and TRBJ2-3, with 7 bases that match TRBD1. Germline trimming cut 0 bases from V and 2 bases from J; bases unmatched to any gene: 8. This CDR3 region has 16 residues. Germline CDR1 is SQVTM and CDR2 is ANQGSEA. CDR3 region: CSVEDTGQANTDTQYF. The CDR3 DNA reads TGCAGCGTTGAAGATACCGGACAGGCTAACACAGATACGCAGTATTTT.

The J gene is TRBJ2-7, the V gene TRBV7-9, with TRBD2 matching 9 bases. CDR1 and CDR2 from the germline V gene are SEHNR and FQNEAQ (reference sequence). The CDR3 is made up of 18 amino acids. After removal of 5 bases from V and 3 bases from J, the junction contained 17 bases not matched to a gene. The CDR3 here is CASSHGSAWSGRNYEQYF. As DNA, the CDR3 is TGTGCCAGCAGCCACGGGTCAGCGTGGAGCGGGAGGAACTACGAGCAGTACTTC.

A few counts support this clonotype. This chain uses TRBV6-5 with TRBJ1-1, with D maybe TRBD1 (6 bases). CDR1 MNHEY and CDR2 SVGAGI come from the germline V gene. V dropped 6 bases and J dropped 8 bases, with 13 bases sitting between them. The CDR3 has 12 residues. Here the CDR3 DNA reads TGTGCCAGCAGCATGACCGGGACAGAAGCTTTCTTT. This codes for CASSMTGTEAFF.

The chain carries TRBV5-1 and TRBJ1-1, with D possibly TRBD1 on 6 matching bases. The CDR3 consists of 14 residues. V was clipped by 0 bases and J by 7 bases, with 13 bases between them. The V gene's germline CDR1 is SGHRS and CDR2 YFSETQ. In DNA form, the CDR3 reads TGCGCCAGCAGCTTGGGGGCGGGGGCTGATGAAGCTTTCTTT. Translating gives CASSLGAGADEAFF.

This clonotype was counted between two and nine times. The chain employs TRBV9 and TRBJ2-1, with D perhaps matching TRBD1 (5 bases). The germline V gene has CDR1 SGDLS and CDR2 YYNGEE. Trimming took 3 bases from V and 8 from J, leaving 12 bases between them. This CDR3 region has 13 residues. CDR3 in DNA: TGTGCCAGCAGCGGATATAGCAGGGATGAGCAGTTCTTC. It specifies CASSGYSRDEQFF.

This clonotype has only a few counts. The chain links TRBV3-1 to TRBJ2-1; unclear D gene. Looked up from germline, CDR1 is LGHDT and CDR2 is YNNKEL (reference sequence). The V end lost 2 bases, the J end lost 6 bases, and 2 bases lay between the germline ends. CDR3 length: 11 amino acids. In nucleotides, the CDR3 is TGTGCCAGCAGCCAAACCAATGAGCAGTTCTTC. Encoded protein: CASSQTNEQFF.

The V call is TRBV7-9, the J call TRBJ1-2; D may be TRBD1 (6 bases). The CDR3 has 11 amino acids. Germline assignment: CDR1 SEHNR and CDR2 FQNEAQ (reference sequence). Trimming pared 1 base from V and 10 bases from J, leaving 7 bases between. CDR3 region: CASSLGTVYTF. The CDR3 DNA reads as TGTGCCAGCAGCTTAGGGACAGTCTACACCTTC.

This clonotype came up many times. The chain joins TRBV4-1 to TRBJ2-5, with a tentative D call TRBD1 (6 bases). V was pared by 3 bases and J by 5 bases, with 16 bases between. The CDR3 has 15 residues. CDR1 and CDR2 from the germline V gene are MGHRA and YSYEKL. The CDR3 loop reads CASSQGPDRIETQYF. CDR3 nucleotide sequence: TGCGCCAGCAGCCAGGGGCCGGACAGAATTGAGACCCAGTACTTC.

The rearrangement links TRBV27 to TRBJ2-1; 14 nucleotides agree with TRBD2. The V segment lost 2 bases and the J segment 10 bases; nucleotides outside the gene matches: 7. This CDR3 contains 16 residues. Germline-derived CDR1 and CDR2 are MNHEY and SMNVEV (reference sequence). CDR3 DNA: TGTGCCAGCAGTTTAAAGGGACTAGCGGGAGTCTGGGAGCAGTTCTTC. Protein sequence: CASSLKGLAGVWEQFF.

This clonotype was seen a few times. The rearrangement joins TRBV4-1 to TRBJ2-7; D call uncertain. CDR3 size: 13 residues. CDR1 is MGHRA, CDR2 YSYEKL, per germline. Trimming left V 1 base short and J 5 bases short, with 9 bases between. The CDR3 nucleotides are TGCGCCAGCAGCCAAGGCTGGCTGGACGAGCAGTACTTC. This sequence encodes CASSQGWLDEQYF.

This CDR3 is CASGQLNSPLHF. The DNA of the CDR3 is TGCGCCTCTGGACAGTTAAATTCACCCCTCCACTTT. This sequence joins TRBV4-1 and TRBJ1-6; TRBD1 is a possible D gene (6 bases). Trimming stripped 11 bases from V and 7 bases from J, with 12 bases between. The CDR3 runs 12 residues. Germline assignment: CDR1 MGHRA and CDR2 YSYEKL.

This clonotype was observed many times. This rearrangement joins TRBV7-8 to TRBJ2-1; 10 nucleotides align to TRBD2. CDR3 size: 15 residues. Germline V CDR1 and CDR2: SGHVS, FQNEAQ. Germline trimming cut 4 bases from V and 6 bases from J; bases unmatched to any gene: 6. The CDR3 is CASSYRLAGSNEQFF. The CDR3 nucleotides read TGTGCCAGCAGCTACAGACTAGCGGGTAGCAATGAGCAGTTCTTC.